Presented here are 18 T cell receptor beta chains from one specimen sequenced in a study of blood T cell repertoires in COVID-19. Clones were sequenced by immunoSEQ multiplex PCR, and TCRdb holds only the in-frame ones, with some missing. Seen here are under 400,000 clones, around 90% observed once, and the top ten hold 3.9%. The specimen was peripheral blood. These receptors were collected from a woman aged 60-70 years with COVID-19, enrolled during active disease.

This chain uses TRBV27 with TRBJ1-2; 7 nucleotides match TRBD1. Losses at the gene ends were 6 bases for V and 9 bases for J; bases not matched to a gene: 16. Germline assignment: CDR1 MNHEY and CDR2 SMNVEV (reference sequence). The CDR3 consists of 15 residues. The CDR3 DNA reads TGTGCCAGCAGCCCCCGACAGGGTCCTATTCCGAGCTACACCTTC. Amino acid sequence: CASSPRQGPIPSYTF.

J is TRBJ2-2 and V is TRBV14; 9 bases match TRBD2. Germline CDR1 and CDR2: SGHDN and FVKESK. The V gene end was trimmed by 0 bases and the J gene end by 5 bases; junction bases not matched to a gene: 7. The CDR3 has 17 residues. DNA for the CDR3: TGTGCCAGCAGCCAAGATGCGCTAGCGGGGCGGACCGGGGAGCTGTTTTTT. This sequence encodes CASSQDALAGRTGELFF.

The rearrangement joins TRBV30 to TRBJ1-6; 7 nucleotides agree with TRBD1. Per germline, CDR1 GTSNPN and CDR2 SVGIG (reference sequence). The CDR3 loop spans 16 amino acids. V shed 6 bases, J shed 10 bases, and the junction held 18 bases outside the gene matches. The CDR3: CACAGQEFGGESPLHF. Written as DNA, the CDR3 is TGTGCCTGCGCAGGACAGGAATTTGGGGGTGAGTCACCCCTCCACTTT.

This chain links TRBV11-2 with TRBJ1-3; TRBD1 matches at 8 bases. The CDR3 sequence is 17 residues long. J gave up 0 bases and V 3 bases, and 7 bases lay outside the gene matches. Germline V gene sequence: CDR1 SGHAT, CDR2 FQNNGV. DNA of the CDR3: TGTGCCAGCAGCTTTCTATGGACAGGGAACTCTGGAAACACCATATATTTT. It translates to CASSFLWTGNSGNTIYF. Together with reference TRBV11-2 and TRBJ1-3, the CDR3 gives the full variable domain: EAGVAQSPRYKIIEKRQSVAFWCNPISGHATLYWYQQILGQGPKLLIQFQNNGVVDDSQLPKDRFSAERLKGVDSTLKIQPAKLEDSAVYLCASSFLWTGNSGNTIYFGEGSWLTVV.

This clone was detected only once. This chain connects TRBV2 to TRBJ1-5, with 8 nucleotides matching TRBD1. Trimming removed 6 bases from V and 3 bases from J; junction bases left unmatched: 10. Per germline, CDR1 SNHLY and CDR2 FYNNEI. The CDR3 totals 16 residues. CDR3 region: CASSGGQASFNQPQHF. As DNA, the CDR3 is TGTGCCAGCAGCGGGGGACAGGCCTCTTTCAATCAGCCCCAGCATTTT.

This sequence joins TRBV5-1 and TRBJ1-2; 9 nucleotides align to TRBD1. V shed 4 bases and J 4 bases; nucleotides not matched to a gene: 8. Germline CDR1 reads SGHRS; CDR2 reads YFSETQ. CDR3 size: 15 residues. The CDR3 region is CASSLRDRVIYGYTF. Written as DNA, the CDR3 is TGCGCCAGCAGCCTTCGGGACAGGGTCATCTATGGCTACACCTTC.

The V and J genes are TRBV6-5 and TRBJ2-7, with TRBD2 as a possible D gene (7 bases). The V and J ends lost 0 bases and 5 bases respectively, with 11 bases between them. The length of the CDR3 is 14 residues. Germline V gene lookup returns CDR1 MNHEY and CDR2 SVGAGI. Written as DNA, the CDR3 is TGTGCCAGCAGTTACTCAAGGGGGGGTCACGAGCAGTACTTC. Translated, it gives CASSYSRGGHEQYF.

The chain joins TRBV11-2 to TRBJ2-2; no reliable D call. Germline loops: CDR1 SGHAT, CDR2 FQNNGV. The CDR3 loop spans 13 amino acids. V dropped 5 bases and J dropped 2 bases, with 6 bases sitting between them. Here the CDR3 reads CASSPLNTGELFF. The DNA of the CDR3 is TGTGCCAGCAGCCCCCTTAACACCGGGGAGCTGTTTTTT. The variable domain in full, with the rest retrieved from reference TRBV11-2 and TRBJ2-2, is EAGVAQSPRYKIIEKRQSVAFWCNPISGHATLYWYQQILGQGPKLLIQFQNNGVVDDSQLPKDRFSAERLKGVDSTLKIQPAKLEDSAVYLCASSPLNTGELFFGEGSRLTVL.

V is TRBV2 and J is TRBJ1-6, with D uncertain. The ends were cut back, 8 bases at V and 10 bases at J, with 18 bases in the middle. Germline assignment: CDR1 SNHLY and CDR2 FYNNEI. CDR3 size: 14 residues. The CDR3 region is CASRIGGRDSPLHF. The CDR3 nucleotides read TGTGCCAGCCGTATAGGTGGGCGCGACTCACCCCTCCACTTT. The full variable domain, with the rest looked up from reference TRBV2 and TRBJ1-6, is EPEVTQTPSHQVTQMGQEVILRCVPISNHLYFYWYRQILGQKVEFLVSFYNNEISEKSEIFDDQFSVERPDGSNFTLKIRSTKLEDSAMYFCASRIGGRDSPLHFGNGTRLTVT.

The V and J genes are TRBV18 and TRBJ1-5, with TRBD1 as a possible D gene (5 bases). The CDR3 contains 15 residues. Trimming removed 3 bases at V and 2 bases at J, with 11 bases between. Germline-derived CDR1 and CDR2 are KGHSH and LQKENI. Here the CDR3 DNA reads TGTGCCAGCTCACCTCAGGGAGGAGGCAATCAGCCCCAGCATTTT. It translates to CASSPQGGGNQPQHF.

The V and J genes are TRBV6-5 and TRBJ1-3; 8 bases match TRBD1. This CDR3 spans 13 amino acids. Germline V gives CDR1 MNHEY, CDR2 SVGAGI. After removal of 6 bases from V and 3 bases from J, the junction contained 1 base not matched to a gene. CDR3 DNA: TGTGCCAGCAGGACAGGGGTTGGAAACACCATATATTTT. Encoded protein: CASRTGVGNTIYF.

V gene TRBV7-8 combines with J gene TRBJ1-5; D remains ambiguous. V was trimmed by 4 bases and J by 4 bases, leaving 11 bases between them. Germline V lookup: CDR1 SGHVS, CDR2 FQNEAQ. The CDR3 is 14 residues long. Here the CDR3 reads CASSYTETNQPQHF. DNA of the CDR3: TGTGCCAGCAGCTACACAGAAACTAATCAGCCCCAGCATTTT.

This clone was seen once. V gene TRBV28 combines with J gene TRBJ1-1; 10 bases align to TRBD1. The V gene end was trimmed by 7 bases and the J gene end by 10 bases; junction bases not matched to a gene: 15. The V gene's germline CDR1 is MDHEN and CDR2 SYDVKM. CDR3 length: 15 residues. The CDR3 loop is CASTLFGTGAFRAFF. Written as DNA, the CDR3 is TGTGCCAGCACTCTATTCGGGACAGGGGCTTTCCGAGCTTTCTTT.

CDR3 in amino acids: CASSSPGRGPEQYF. The CDR3 DNA reads as TGCGCCAGCAGTTCCCCTGGCAGGGGCCCCGAGCAGTACTTC. This chain joins TRBV5-1 and TRBJ2-7; maybe TRBD1 (6 bases). The germline V and J ends were trimmed by 5 bases and 6 bases, with 18 bases remaining between them. Germline CDR1 is SGHRS and CDR2 is YFSETQ. The CDR3 runs 14 residues.

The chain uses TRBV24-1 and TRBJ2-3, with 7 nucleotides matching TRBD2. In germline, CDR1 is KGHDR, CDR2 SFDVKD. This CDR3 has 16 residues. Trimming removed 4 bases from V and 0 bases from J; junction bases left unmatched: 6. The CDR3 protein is CATSDYGGSSTDTQYF. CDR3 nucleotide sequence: TGTGCCACCAGTGACTACGGGGGGAGTAGCACAGATACGCAGTATTTT.

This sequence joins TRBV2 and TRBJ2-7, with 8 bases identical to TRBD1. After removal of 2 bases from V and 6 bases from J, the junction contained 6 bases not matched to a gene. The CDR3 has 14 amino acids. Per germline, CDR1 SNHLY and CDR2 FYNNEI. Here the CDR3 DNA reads TGTGCCAGCAGTGAATTGGACAGGGCTAGCGAGCAGTACTTC. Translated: CASSELDRASEQYF.

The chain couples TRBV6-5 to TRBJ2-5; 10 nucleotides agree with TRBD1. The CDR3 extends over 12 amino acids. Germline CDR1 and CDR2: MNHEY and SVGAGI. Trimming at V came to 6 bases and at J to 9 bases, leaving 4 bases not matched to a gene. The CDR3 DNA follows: TGTGCCAGCAGGACAGGGGGCGAGGCCCAGTACTTC. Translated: CASRTGGEAQYF.

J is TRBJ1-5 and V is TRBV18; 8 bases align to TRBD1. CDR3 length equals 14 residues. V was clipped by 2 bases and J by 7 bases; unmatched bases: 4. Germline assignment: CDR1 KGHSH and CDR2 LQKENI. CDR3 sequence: CASSPGQGGQPQHF. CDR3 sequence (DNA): TGTGCCAGCTCACCAGGACAGGGTGGGCAGCCCCAGCATTTT.